The 26 T cell receptor beta chains below were found in one sample sequenced in a study of regulatory T cells in long-lasting Graves disease. For TCR beta, libraries came from iRepertoire HTBI primers and Arm-PCR of CDR3 regions. TCRdb independently ran MiXCR on the multiplex PCR reads; one entry per CDR3 protein. The sample carries 450,000 to 600,000 distinct CDR3 sequences, around 15% recorded once. Time point of the sample: newly diagnosed GD, antithyroid drugs for less than 3 months. Isolated PBMC RNA provided the starting material for the TCR library. Separately, the same data were catalogued under a study of T cells in Graves' hyperthyroidism and ophthalmopathy.

The source was peripheral blood mononuclear cells (PBMCs), collected at new diagnosis, from a patient treated with antithyroid drugs. Every receptor here comes from a man aged 35 to 55 with Graves disease.

This clonotype showed up many times. The chain is built from TRBV7-9 and TRBJ2-7; 7 bases match TRBD1. The length of the CDR3 is 15 residues. Germline loops: CDR1 SEHNR, CDR2 FQNEAQ (reference sequence). Losses at the gene ends were 4 bases for V and 5 bases for J; bases not matched to a gene: 11. The CDR3, as DNA: TGTGCCAGCAGCTCCACCCGGGACAGAACAAACGAGCAGTACTTC. Its translation: CASSSTRDRTNEQYF.

This clonotype has ten or more counts. V usage is TRBV7-9 and J usage is TRBJ2-7; D is unresolved. The germline V gene has CDR1 SEHNR and CDR2 FQNEAQ (reference sequence). Trimming took 4 bases from V and 2 from J, leaving 18 bases between them. CDR3 size: 16 residues. The CDR3 spells CASSSHPRKSAYEQYF. CDR3 nucleotides: TGTGCCAGCAGCTCCCACCCCAGGAAATCAGCCTACGAGCAGTACTTC.

Regarding this clonotype: A much larger clone differs from this one at a single base, so this may be a read error. The chain carries TRBV5-1 and TRBJ2-1; D is unresolved. V was trimmed by 1 base and J by 0 bases, leaving 11 bases between them. Germline V CDR1 and CDR2: SGHRS, YFSETQ. This CDR3 has 16 residues. CDR3 loop: CASSLCPPSSYNEQFF. CDR3 sequence (DNA): TGCGCCAGCAGCTTGTGTCCACCAAGCTCCTACAATGAGCAGTTCTTC.

The V and J genes are TRBV12-5 and TRBJ2-3; D might be TRBD1 (6 bases). The CDR3 spans 16 residues. Trimming removed 1 base at V and 0 bases at J, with 11 bases between. Germline V gives CDR1 LGHNT, CDR2 FRNRAP. CDR3 loop: CASGLEQGRSTDTQYF. In DNA form, the CDR3 reads TGTGCTAGTGGTTTGGAACAGGGTCGGAGCACAGATACGCAGTATTTT.

This clonotype showed up just a few times. For the CDR3, the DNA is TGTGCCAGCAGACCCCAATATAGCGGGAGTGTCACCGGGGAGCTGTTTTTT. Translated, it gives CASRPQYSGSVTGELFF. The V and J genes are TRBV3-1 and TRBJ2-2; 9 positions agree with TRBD2. Germline loops: CDR1 LGHDT, CDR2 YNNKEL (reference sequence). The junction had 12 bases not matched to a gene; V was cut back by 6 bases and J by 4 bases. This CDR3 contains 17 residues.

The rearrangement joins TRBV29-1 to TRBJ1-1; D gene uncertain. CDR1 and CDR2 from the germline V gene are SQVTM and ANQGSEA. This CDR3 has 11 amino acids. The CDR3 nucleotides read TGCTGTGGGCGGTCGGACACTGAAGCTTTCTTT. It is translated as CCGRSDTEAFF.

This clonotype was detected many times. The V call is TRBV28, the J call TRBJ1-6, with TRBD1 matching over 7 bases. The V and J ends lost 2 bases and 6 bases, in that order; junction bases with no gene match: 1. This CDR3 has 14 residues. Germline-derived CDR1 and CDR2 are MDHEN and SYDVKM. This CDR3 is CASSLTGVNSPLHF. The DNA for the CDR3 is TGTGCCAGCAGTTTAACAGGGGTTAATTCACCCCTCCACTTT. Combining the CDR3 with reference TRBV28 and TRBJ1-6 gives the whole variable domain DVKVTQSSRYLVKRTGEKVFLECVQDMDHENMFWYRQDPGLGLRLIYFSYDVKMKEKGDIPEGYSVSREKKERFSLILESASTNQTSMYLCASSLTGVNSPLHFGNGTRLTVT.

This clonotype was recorded many times. The rearrangement links TRBV2 to TRBJ1-2; D remains ambiguous. Germline assignment: CDR1 SNHLY and CDR2 FYNNEI. Between the trimmed V and J ends, which lost 0 bases and 2 bases, there was a span of 7 bases. This CDR3 has 14 amino acids. CDR3 sequence (DNA): TGTGCCAGCAGTGAAGCTGGCACGAACTATGGCTACACCTTC. Translated, it gives CASSEAGTNYGYTF.

This clonotype showed up many times. The chain links TRBV24-1 to TRBJ2-1, with 10 bases that match TRBD2. The CDR3 runs 17 residues. The V segment lost 3 bases and the J segment 1 base; nucleotides outside the gene matches: 5. In germline, CDR1 is KGHDR, CDR2 SFDVKD. The CDR3 reads CATSDMGAGGSYNEQFF. The CDR3 DNA is TGTGCCACCAGTGATATGGGAGCGGGAGGGTCCTACAATGAGCAGTTCTTC.

The V call is TRBV7-6, the J call TRBJ2-7; 10 bases match TRBD2. This CDR3 is 15 amino acids long. V lost 4 bases and J lost 2; bases outside the gene matches: 5. Germline CDR1 is SGHVS and CDR2 is FNYEAQ. CDR3 sequence: CASSSQREGAYEQYF. The CDR3 DNA sequence: TGTGCCAGCAGCTCTCAGCGGGAGGGGGCCTACGAGCAGTACTTC.

This clonotype showed up many times. The chain combines TRBV7-3 with TRBJ2-3; the D is unclear. Germline loops: CDR1 SGHTA, CDR2 FQGTGA. V lost 0 bases and J 4 bases, leaving 5 bases between the germline ends. The CDR3 runs 13 residues. The DNA of the CDR3 is TGTGCCAGCAGCTTAACGACCTCAGATACGCAGTATTTT. It codes for CASSLTTSDTQYF.

V usage is TRBV7-2 and J usage is TRBJ2-7, with D unclear. From germline, CDR1 is SGHTA and CDR2 FQGNSA. Trimming pared 5 bases from V and 9 bases from J, leaving 11 bases between. This CDR3 is built from 11 residues. The CDR3 sequence: CASSALVRQYF. DNA of the CDR3: TGTGCCAGCAGCGCCCTCGTACGGCAGTACTTC.

Notes on this clonotype: This may come from a read error, since a much larger clone is one base off. The chain carries TRBV20-1 and TRBJ2-1; TRBD1 might be the D (5 bases). V lost 4 bases to trimming and J lost 10 bases, with 20 bases between them. CDR3 length: 14 residues. Germline values: CDR1 DFQATT, CDR2 SNEGSKA (reference sequence). The CDR3, as DNA: TGCAGTGCTAAAAGGACACCCGGTTCCTACGAGCAGTTCTTC. Protein: CSAKRTPGSYEQFF.

About this clonotype: This likely traces to a read error, being one base from a far larger clone. The chain joins TRBV11-3 to TRBJ2-7; 7 nucleotides agree with TRBD1. V shed 6 bases and J 6 bases; nucleotides not matched to a gene: 14. The CDR3 spans 15 residues. CDR1 and CDR2 (germline): SGHNT, YENEEA. The CDR3 nucleotides read TGTGCCAGCAGGTTATCTCCGGGACAGTCGGGCGAGCAGTACTTC. As protein: CASRLSPGQSGEQYF.

This clonotype has more than one count but fewer than ten. The rearrangement links TRBV12-3 or TRBV12-4 to TRBJ2-1; TRBD2 aligns across 7 bases. Trimming at V came to 5 bases and at J to 12 bases, leaving 10 bases not matched to a gene. The CDR3 is made up of 13 amino acids. In DNA form, the CDR3 reads TGTGCCAGCAGTCTCGTAAATGGGGGGGGGCAGTTCTTC. This translates into CASSLVNGGGQFF.

The chain uses TRBV10-3 and TRBJ2-1, with 9 bases aligning to TRBD2. This CDR3 has 15 residues. V dropped 8 bases and J dropped 5; count of bases not matched to a gene: 10. Germline CDR1 ENHRY, CDR2 SYGVKD. The DNA of the CDR3 is TGTGCCATCGGTTCCTCAGCGGGAGGAAACAATGAGCAGTTCTTC. Protein sequence: CAIGSSAGGNNEQFF.

Turning to this clonotype: This likely came from a read error, as a far larger clone is one base away. The chain is built from TRBV12-3 or TRBV12-4 and TRBJ2-7; D might be TRBD1 or TRBD2, each matching 6 bases. The CDR3 contains 13 residues. Trimming removed 6 bases from V and 1 base from J, with 10 bases in between. Here the CDR3 DNA reads TGTGCCAGCAGCGGCGGGACATCCTACGAGCAGTACTTC. It codes for CASSGGTSYEQYF.

Ten or more counts support this clonotype. The V gene is TRBV30, the J gene TRBJ2-1; 16 bases agree with TRBD2. Trimming cost V 1 base and J 7 bases; bases outside gene matches: 13. Looked up from germline, CDR1 is GTSNPN and CDR2 is SVGIG (reference sequence). CDR3 length equals 19 residues. In DNA form, the CDR3 reads TGTGCCTGGAGTGGCATCGGACCGGGACTAGCGGGAGGGCCGAATGAGCAGTTCTTC. It codes for CAWSGIGPGLAGGPNEQFF.

This clonotype has ten or more counts. The chain joins TRBV2 to TRBJ2-1; possibly TRBD2 for D (6 bases). Germline CDR1 SNHLY, CDR2 FYNNEI. The ends were cut back, 6 bases at V and 5 bases at J, with 11 bases in the middle. This CDR3 contains 13 residues. CDR3: CASSGSNHNEQFF. Here the CDR3 DNA reads TGTGCCAGCAGCGGGAGTAACCACAATGAGCAGTTCTTC.

This clonotype has ten or more counts. The genes are TRBV7-9 and TRBJ1-1; D not resolved. V was cut by 3 bases and J by 1 base, with 9 bases left in between. CDR3 length equals 14 residues. The germline gives CDR1 SEHNR, CDR2 FQNEAQ (reference sequence). In DNA form, the CDR3 reads TGTGCCAGCAGCTTCAGTTTGGAGAACACTGAAGCTTTCTTT. It translates to CASSFSLENTEAFF.

This clonotype was detected ten times or more. The V and J genes are TRBV7-9 and TRBJ1-1, with 11 bases fitting TRBD1. V lost 8 bases and J lost 0; bases outside the gene matches: 5. The germline V gene encodes CDR1 SEHNR and CDR2 FQNEAQ (reference sequence). The CDR3 covers 15 residues. CDR3 in amino acids: CASGGQGGLNTEAFF. CDR3 DNA sequence: TGTGCCAGCGGGGGACAGGGGGGGTTGAACACTGAAGCTTTCTTT.

This clonotype has just one count. A much larger clone differs by one base, so this may be a read error. This chain connects TRBV28 to TRBJ2-3; a possible D gene is TRBD1 (5 bases). The J call may be in error: the DNA end matches TRBJ1-1 better. The CDR3 totals 16 residues. Germline assignment: CDR1 MDHEN and CDR2 SYDVKM. The CDR3 DNA is TGTGCCAGCATTTTAGAGGGGCTCCTGGTGGGCACTGAAGCTTTCTTT. The encoded protein is CASILEGLLVGTEAFF.

The chain combines TRBV24-1 with TRBJ2-2, with TRBD2 identical over 11 bases. The CDR3 runs to 17 residues. V shed 0 bases, J shed 6 bases, and the junction held 5 bases outside the gene matches. The germline CDR1 and CDR2 sequences are KGHDR and SFDVKD. CDR3 sequence: CATSDLTSGRSAGELFF. DNA of the CDR3: TGTGCCACCAGTGATTTGACTAGCGGGAGATCGGCCGGGGAGCTGTTTTTT.

The CDR3 DNA reads TGTGCCAGCAGGGACAGCGGGGAGACCCAGTACTTC. Translation: CASRDSGETQYF. V usage is TRBV2 and J usage is TRBJ2-3; D tentatively fits TRBD1 or TRBD2 (6 bases each). The last part of the DNA fits TRBJ2-5 better; the J call may be wrong. This CDR3 region has 12 residues. CDR1 and CDR2 from the germline V gene are SNHLY and FYNNEI.

This clonotype was counted many times. This chain links TRBV28 with TRBJ2-5; possibly TRBD2 for D (5 bases). The CDR3 extends over 12 amino acids. Trimming pared 11 bases from V and 2 bases from J, leaving 12 bases between. Germline loops: CDR1 MDHEN, CDR2 SYDVKM. This CDR3 is CAGGGRQETQYF. The CDR3 region has the DNA TGTGCCGGCGGCGGGCGACAAGAGACCCAGTACTTC.

The sample holds many counts of this clonotype. The CDR3 DNA follows: TGTGCCAGCAGCCTCGGGACAGGGGGTCCAGATACGCAGTATTTT. Amino acid sequence: CASSLGTGGPDTQYF. V is TRBV7-9 and J is TRBJ2-3, with 11 bases fitting TRBD1. With V trimmed by 5 bases and J by 4 bases, 5 bases remained unmatched. Germline V gene sequence: CDR1 SEHNR, CDR2 FQNEAQ (reference sequence). The CDR3 runs to 15 residues.